The clone carrying this TCR beta chain was recorded at least ten times. Its specificity is not known. From CD4+ cells came CD45RA+ naive and CD45RA-negative memory subsets. The data stem from a study of shared clonotypes between healthy human individuals. Study at large: Plates per donor: three CD4 naive, three CD4 memory, two CD8 naive, one CD8 memory. General study findings and limits: The sharing of 5% to 5.5% of naive CD4 clonotypes was seen across a handful of donors. Shared clonotypes across all four donors exceeded non-shared ones in generation probability.

Assay used: immunoSEQ multiplex PCR; TCRdb lists only in-frame clones, some missing. Of about a million clones listed, approximately 76% are singletons. The CDR3 extends over 14 amino acids. V was cut by 1 base and J by 5 bases, with 11 bases left in between. Germline CDR1 is SEHNR and CDR2 is FQNEAQ (reference sequence). The TCR was taken from a man between 18 and 35 years old in good health. This chain links TRBV7-9 with TRBJ2-5, with a weak D call TRBD2 (5 bases). Sequencing was done on a sample of memory CD4+ T cells sorted from blood. The subset is: CD45RA-negative fraction. The CDR3 nucleotides read TGTGCCAGCAGCTTAGTGGCGGGTCCCGAGACCCAGTACTTC. It is translated as CASSLVAGPETQYF. The complete variable domain, with remaining parts taken from reference TRBV7-9 and TRBJ2-5, reads DTGVSQNPRHKITKRGQNVTFRCDPISEHNRLYWYRQTLGQGPEFLTYFQNEAQLEKSRLLSDRFSAERPKGSFSTLEIQRTEQGDSAMYLCASSLVAGPETQYFGPGTRLLVL.